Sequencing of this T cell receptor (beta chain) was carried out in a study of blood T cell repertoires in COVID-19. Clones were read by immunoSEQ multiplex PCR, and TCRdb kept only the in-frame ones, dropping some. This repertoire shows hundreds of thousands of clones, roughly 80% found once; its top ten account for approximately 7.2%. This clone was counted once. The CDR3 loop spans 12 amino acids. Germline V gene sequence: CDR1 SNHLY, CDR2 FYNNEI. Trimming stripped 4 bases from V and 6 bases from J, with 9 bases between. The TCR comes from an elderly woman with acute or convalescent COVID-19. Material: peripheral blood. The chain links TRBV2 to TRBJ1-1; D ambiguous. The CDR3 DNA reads TGTGCCAGCAGTGGATCCGGGTCTGAAGCTTTCTTT. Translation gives CASSGSGSEAFF. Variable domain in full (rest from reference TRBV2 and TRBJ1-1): EPEVTQTPSHQVTQMGQEVILRCVPISNHLYFYWYRQILGQKVEFLVSFYNNEISEKSEIFDDQFSVERPDGSNFTLKIRSTKLEDSAMYFCASSGSGSEAFFGQGTRLTVV.